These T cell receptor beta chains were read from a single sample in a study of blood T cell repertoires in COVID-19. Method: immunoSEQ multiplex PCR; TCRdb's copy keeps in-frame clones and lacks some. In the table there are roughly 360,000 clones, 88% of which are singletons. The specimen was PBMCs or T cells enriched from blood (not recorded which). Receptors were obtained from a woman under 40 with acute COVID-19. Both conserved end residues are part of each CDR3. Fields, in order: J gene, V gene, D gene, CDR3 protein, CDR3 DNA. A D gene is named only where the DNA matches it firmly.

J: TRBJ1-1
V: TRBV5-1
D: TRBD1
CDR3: CASSLVAGQGRTEAFF
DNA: TGCGCCAGCAGCTTGGTAGCTGGACAGGGCAGAACTGAAGCTTTCTTT

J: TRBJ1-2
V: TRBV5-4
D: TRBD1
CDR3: CASSSRGQVNYGYTF
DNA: TGTGCCAGCAGCTCCAGGGGGCAAGTTAACTATGGCTACACCTTC

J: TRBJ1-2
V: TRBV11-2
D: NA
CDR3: CASSPGGYGYTF
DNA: TGTGCCAGCAGCCCGGGCGGGTATGGCTACACCTTC

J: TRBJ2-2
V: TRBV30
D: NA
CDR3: CAFKTFTGELFF
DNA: TGTGCCTTCAAGACTTTCACCGGGGAGCTGTTTTTT

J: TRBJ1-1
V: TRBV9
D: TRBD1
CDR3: CASSPRTGNTEAFF
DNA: TGTGCCAGCAGCCCGAGGACAGGGAACACTGAAGCTTTCTTT

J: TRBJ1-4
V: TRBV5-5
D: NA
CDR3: CASSLAGTTTNEKLFF
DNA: TGTGCCAGCAGCTTGGCCGGGACAACAACTAATGAAAAACTGTTTTTT

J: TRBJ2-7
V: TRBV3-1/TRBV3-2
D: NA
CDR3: CASSPEGHEQYF
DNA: TGTGCCAGCAGCCCAGAGGGCCACGAGCAGTACTTC

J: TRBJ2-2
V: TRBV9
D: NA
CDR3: CASSVGTYAANTGELFF
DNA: TGTGCCAGCAGCGTCGGGACATATGCCGCGAACACCGGGGAGCTGTTTTTT

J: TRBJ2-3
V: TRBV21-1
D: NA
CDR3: CASSKGGGLTDTQYF
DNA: TGTGCCAGCAGCAAAGGCGGGGGCCTCACAGATACGCAGTATTTT

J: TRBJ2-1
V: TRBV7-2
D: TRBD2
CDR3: CASSHSGTYSYNEQFF
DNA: TGTGCCAGCAGCCATAGCGGGACATACTCCTACAATGAGCAGTTCTTC

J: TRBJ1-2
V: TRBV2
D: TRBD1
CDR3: CASKNRGHSYGYTF
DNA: TGTGCCAGCAAGAACAGGGGGCATAGCTATGGCTACACCTTC

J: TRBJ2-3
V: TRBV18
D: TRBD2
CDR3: CASSPLGGADTQYF
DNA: TGTGCCAGCTCACCCTTGGGGGGGGCAGATACGCAGTATTTT

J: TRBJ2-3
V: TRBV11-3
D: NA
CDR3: CASSPGQPHNPNTDTQYF
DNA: TGTGCCAGCAGCCCTGGACAGCCCCATAATCCAAACACAGATACGCAGTATTTT

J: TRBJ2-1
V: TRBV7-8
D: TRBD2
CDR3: CASSLERGLYNEQFF
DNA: TGTGCCAGCAGCTTAGAGCGGGGACTTTACAATGAGCAGTTCTTC